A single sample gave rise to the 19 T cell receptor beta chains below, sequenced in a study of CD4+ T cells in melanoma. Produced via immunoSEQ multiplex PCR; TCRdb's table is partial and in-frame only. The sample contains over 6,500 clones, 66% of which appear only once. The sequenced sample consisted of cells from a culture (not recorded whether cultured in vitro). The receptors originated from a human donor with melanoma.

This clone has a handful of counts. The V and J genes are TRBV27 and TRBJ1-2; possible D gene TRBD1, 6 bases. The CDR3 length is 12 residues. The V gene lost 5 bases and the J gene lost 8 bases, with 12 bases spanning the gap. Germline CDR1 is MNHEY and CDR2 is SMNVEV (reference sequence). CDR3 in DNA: TGTGCCAGCAGTAACTCCAGGGGAGGCTACACCTTC. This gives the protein CASSNSRGGYTF.

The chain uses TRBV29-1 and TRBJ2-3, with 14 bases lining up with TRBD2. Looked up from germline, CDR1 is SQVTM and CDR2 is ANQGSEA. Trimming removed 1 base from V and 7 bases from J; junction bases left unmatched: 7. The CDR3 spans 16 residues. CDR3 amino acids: CSVEGGLAGDLHTQYF. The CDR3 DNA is TGCAGCGTTGAAGGGGGACTAGCGGGGGATCTGCATACGCAGTATTTT.

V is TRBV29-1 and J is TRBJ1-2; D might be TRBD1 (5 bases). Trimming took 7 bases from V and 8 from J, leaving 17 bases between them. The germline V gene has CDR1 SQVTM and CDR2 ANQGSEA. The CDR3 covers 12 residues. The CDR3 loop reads CSGKTGLGGYTF. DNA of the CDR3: TGCAGCGGGAAAACAGGTTTGGGCGGCTACACCTTC.

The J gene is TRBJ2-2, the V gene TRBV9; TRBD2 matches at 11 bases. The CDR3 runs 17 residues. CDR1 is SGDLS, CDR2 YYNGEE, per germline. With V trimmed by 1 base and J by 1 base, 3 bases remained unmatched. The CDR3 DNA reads TGTGCCAGCAGCGTAACTAGCGGGGGCGTGAACACCGGGGAGCTGTTTTTT. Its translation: CASSVTSGGVNTGELFF.

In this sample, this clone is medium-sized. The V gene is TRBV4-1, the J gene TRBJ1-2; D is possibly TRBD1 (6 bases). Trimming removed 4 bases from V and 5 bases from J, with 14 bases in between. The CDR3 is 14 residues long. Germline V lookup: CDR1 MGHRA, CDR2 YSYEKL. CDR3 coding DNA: TGCGCCAGCAGCCTTCGGACAGAAGGGTATGGCTACACCTTC. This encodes CASSLRTEGYGYTF.

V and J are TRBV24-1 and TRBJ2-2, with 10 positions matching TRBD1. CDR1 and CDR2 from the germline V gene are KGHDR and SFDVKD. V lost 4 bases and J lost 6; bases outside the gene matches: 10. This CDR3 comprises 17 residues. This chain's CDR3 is CATSEPGTGDIAGELFF. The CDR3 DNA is TGTGCCACCAGTGAGCCCGGGACAGGGGACATCGCCGGGGAGCTGTTTTTT.

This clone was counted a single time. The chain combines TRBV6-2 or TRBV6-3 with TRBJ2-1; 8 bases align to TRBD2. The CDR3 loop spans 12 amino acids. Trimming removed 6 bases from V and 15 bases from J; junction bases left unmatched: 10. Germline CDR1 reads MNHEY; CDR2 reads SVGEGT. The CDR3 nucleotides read TGTGCCAGCAGCCGACTAGTAGCGGGACGGTTCTTC. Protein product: CASSRLVAGRFF.

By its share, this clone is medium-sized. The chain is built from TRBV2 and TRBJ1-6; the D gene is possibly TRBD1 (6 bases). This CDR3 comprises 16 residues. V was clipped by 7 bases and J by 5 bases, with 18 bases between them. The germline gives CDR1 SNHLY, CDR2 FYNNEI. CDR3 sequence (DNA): TGTGCCAGCACGGGAAAGGGGGGTTACGATAATTCACCCCTCCACTTT. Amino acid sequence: CASTGKGGYDNSPLHF. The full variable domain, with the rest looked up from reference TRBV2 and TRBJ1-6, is EPEVTQTPSHQVTQMGQEVILRCVPISNHLYFYWYRQILGQKVEFLVSFYNNEISEKSEIFDDQFSVERPDGSNFTLKIRSTKLEDSAMYFCASTGKGGYDNSPLHFGNGTRLTVT.

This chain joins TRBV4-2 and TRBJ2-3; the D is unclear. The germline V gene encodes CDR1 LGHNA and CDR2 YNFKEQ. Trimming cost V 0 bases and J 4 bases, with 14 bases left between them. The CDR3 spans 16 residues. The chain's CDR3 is CASSQDTPAHPDTQYF. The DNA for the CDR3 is TGTGCCAGCAGCCAAGATACTCCGGCCCACCCAGATACGCAGTATTTT.

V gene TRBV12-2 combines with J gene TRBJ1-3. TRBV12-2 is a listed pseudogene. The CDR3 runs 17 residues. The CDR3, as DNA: TGTGCAAGTCGCTTAGCTCTCGGACGGACCTCTGGAAACACCATATATTTT. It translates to CASRLALGRTSGNTIYF.

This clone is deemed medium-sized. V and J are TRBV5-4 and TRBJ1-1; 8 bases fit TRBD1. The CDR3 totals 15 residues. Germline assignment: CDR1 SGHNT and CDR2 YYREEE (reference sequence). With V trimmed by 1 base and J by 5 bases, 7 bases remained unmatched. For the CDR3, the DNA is TGTGCCAGCAGCTTGAATACAGGGGGAAGTACTGAAGCTTTCTTT. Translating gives CASSLNTGGSTEAFF.

The CDR3 nucleotides read TGCGCCAGCAGCGCACAGGGAAGTAAGGCAGATACGCAGTATTTT. Its protein is CASSAQGSKADTQYF. The chain joins TRBV5-1 to TRBJ2-3; perhaps TRBD1 as D (6 bases). The germline V gene encodes CDR1 SGHRS and CDR2 YFSETQ. This CDR3 comprises 15 residues. The germline V and J ends were trimmed by 4 bases and 4 bases, with 16 bases remaining between them.

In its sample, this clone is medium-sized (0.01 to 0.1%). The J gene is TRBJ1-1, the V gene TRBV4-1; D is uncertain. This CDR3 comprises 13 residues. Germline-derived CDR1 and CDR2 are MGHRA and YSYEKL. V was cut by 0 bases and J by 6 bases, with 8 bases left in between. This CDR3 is CASSQEGRAEAFF. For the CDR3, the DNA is TGCGCCAGCAGCCAAGAAGGCCGGGCTGAAGCTTTCTTT.

The CDR3 loop is CASSQDGQPGQPQHF. CDR3 DNA: TGTGCCAGCAGCCAAGATGGGCAGCCGGGTCAGCCCCAGCATTTT. The chain recombines TRBV4-2 with TRBJ1-5; D not certain. Germline V gene lookup returns CDR1 LGHNA and CDR2 YNFKEQ. CDR3 length equals 15 residues. V lost 0 bases, J lost 6 bases, and 12 bases lay in between.

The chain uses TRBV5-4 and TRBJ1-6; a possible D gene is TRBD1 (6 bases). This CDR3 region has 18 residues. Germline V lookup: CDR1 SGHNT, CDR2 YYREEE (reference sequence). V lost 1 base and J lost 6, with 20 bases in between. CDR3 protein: CASSLTSGWGGRNSPLHF. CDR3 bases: TGTGCCAGCAGCTTGACGAGTGGGTGGGGGGGCCGTAATTCACCCCTCCACTTT.

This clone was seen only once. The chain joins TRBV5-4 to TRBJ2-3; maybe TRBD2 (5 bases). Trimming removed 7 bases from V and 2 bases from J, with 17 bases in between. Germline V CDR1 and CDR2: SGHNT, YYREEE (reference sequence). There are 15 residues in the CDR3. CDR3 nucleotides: TGTGCCAGCGCTAGACGAGGGCTGCCCACAGATACGCAGTATTTT. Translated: CASARRGLPTDTQYF. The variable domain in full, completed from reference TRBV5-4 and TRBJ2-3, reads ETGVTQSPTHLIKTRGQQVTLRCSSQSGHNTVSWYQQALGQGPQFIFQYYREEENGRGNFPPRFSGLQFPNYSSELNVNALELDDSALYLCASARRGLPTDTQYFGPGTRLTVL.

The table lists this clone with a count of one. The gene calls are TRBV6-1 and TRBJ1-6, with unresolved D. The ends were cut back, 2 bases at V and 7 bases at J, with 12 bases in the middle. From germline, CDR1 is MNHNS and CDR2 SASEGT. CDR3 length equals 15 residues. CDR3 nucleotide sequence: TGTGCCAGCAGTGAAAGTCTGGGGTTGAATTCACCCCTCCACTTT. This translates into CASSESLGLNSPLHF.

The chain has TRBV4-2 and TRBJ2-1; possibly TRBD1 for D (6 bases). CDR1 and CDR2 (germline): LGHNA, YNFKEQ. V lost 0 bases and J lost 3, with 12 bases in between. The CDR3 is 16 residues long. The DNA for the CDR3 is TGTGCCAGCAGCCAAGATCTAACAGGGATCTACAATGAGCAGTTCTTC. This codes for CASSQDLTGIYNEQFF.

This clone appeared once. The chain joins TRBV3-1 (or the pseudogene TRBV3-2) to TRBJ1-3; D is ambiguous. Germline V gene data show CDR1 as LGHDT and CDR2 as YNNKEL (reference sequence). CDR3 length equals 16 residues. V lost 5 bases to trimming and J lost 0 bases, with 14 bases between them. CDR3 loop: CASSANSPYSGNTIYF. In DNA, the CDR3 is TGTGCCAGCAGCGCTAACAGTCCTTACTCTGGAAACACCATATATTTT.